This entry lists 26 T cell receptor beta chains sequenced from one sample in a study of blood T cells in healthy people across ages. A J-beta primer mix and a sample-barcoded 5' primer were used in a second PCR of about 6 to 12 cycles. MiXCR was run by TCRdb on the 5' RACE reads, yielding one entry per CDR3 protein. Here the sample spans hundreds of thousands of distinct CDR3 sequences, 56% being singletons. Sequencing input: blood. The receptors were sampled from a man aged 35-49 years in good health.

The chain joins TRBV5-4 to TRBJ2-3; D not certain. Germline V gene lookup returns CDR1 SGHNT and CDR2 YYREEE (reference sequence). V dropped 5 bases and J dropped 2 bases, with 15 bases sitting between them. This CDR3 has 15 amino acids. The CDR3 sequence: CASSNPVASTDTQYF. DNA for the CDR3: TGTGCCAGCAGTAACCCGGTGGCCTCCACAGATACGCAGTATTTT.

This clonotype was observed many times. The chain is built from TRBV12-3 or TRBV12-4 and TRBJ1-2; perhaps TRBD1 as D (6 bases). The CDR3 is made up of 13 amino acids. V lost 2 bases and J 3 bases, leaving 7 bases between the germline ends. CDR3 protein: CASSLQGYYGYTF. CDR3 bases: TGTGCCAGCAGTTTACAGGGGTACTATGGCTACACCTTC.

This chain links TRBV7-8 with TRBJ2-3; D unclear. The CDR3 covers 13 residues. V lost 5 bases, J lost 6 bases, and 12 bases lay in between. Per germline, CDR1 SGHVS and CDR2 FQNEAQ. CDR3 coding DNA: TGTGCCAGCAGCCCACATTACAGCGATACGCAGTATTTT. Residues: CASSPHYSDTQYF.

J is TRBJ2-3 and V is TRBV5-1; TRBD2 is a possible D gene (6 bases). CDR1 SGHRS and CDR2 YFSETQ come from the germline V gene. V shed 1 base and J shed 1 base, with 13 bases lying between them. This CDR3 contains 16 residues. CDR3 DNA sequence: TGCGCCAGCAGCTTGTCTCCGGGAGCTGGCACAGATACGCAGTATTTT. The encoded protein is CASSLSPGAGTDTQYF.

This chain uses TRBV6-5 with TRBJ2-1; D is possibly TRBD1 (5 bases). Germline V lookup: CDR1 MNHEY, CDR2 SVGAGI. V was clipped by 2 bases and J by 10 bases, with 12 bases between them. The CDR3 extends over 13 amino acids. For the CDR3, the DNA is TGTGCCAGCAGTTACGCGTTGCAGGGCGAGCAGTTCTTC. This encodes CASSYALQGEQFF.

The CDR3 region is CSELAISNEQFF. DNA of the CDR3: TGCAGCGAACTAGCGATCTCGAATGAGCAGTTCTTC. J is TRBJ2-1 and V is TRBV29-1, with TRBD2 matching 7 bases. CDR1 SQVTM and CDR2 ANQGSEA come from the germline V gene. The CDR3 runs 12 residues. V shed 7 bases and J 7 bases; nucleotides not matched to a gene: 7.

The CDR3 DNA sequence: TGTGCCAGCAGCGACAGGGGTACTGGCCTCTGGGAGCAGTACTTC. Encoded protein: CASSDRGTGLWEQYF. The rearrangement uses TRBV6-5 and TRBJ2-5; 8 nucleotides agree with TRBD1. Germline V lookup: CDR1 MNHEY, CDR2 SVGAGI. The V segment lost 6 bases and the J segment 11 bases; nucleotides outside the gene matches: 17. The CDR3 consists of 15 residues.

The chain links TRBV5-1 to TRBJ2-3; maybe TRBD1 (5 bases). This CDR3 region has 13 residues. Trimming removed 9 bases at V and 6 bases at J, with 17 bases between. Germline V gene sequence: CDR1 SGHRS, CDR2 YFSETQ. The CDR3, as DNA: TGCGCCACCCAACAGGACCACCGGGATACGCAGTATTTT. Translated: CATQQDHRDTQYF.

The sample holds a few counts of this clonotype. DNA for the CDR3: TGTGCCAGCAGCAAAGCGAAGAGTGGAAAGGAGCAGTTCTTC. Its protein product is CASSKAKSGKEQFF. This chain links TRBV21-1 with TRBJ2-1. TRBV21-1 is listed as a pseudogene. The CDR3 length is 14 residues.

This chain uses TRBV3-1 with TRBJ2-3; no definite D call. Germline V gene lookup returns CDR1 LGHDT and CDR2 YNNKEL (reference sequence). The CDR3 sequence is 13 residues long. Trimming stripped 8 bases from V and 6 bases from J, with 15 bases between. The CDR3 DNA reads TGTGCCAGCCGTAAGTGGCAGTCGGATACGCAGTATTTT. Amino acid sequence: CASRKWQSDTQYF.

The genes are TRBV14 and TRBJ1-1; D is unclear. The length of the CDR3 is 14 residues. The germline CDR1 and CDR2 sequences are SGHDN and FVKESK. V gave up 4 bases and J gave up 0 bases, with 9 bases separating them. The CDR3 bases are TGTGCCAGCAGCCCAGCCGATATGAACACTGAAGCTTTCTTT. As protein: CASSPADMNTEAFF.

V usage is TRBV12-3 or TRBV12-4 and J usage is TRBJ1-4; 8 bases are a match to TRBD1. Trimming took 5 bases from V and 3 from J; bases not matched to a gene: 8. The CDR3 is 16 residues long. The CDR3 sequence is CASSQRTGSPNEKLFF. DNA for the CDR3: TGTGCCAGCAGTCAGAGGACAGGGTCCCCTAATGAAAAACTGTTTTTT.

This clonotype was observed a single time. V usage is TRBV24-1 and J usage is TRBJ2-3, with 9 nucleotides matching TRBD1. This CDR3 region has 20 residues. V shed 0 bases, J shed 4 bases, and the junction held 16 bases outside the gene matches. Looked up from germline, CDR1 is KGHDR and CDR2 is SFDVKD. This CDR3 is CATSDLPSRDRDRAPDTQYF. The CDR3 DNA reads TGTGCCACCAGTGATTTGCCTTCAAGAGACCGGGACAGGGCCCCAGATACGCAGTATTTT.

The CDR3: CASSQDRAGARNIQYF. The DNA of the CDR3 is TGCGCCAGCAGCCAAGATCGGGCCGGAGCCCGGAACATTCAGTACTTC. V and J are TRBV4-3 and TRBJ2-4; the D is unclear. Deletions cut 0 bases from V and 7 bases from J, with 16 bases between. This CDR3 spans 16 amino acids. The germline V gene encodes CDR1 LGHNA and CDR2 YSLEER.

The V call is TRBV2, the J call TRBJ1-2; 11 bases align to TRBD1. From germline, CDR1 is SNHLY and CDR2 FYNNEI. This CDR3 has 14 amino acids. Germline trimming cut 6 bases from V and 5 bases from J; bases unmatched to any gene: 5. This CDR3 reads CASSGQGAGYGYTF. DNA for the CDR3: TGTGCCAGCAGCGGACAGGGGGCAGGGTATGGCTACACCTTC.

The genes are TRBV11-2 and TRBJ2-5; 11 bases agree with TRBD2. The CDR3 covers 18 residues. Trimming cost V 0 bases and J 2 bases; bases outside gene matches: 8. CDR1 is SGHAT and CDR2 is FQNNGV in the germline V gene. CDR3 DNA sequence: TGTGCCAGCAGCTTAGATTTAGCGGGGGGGAGGAAGCAAGAGACCCAGTACTTC. Translated, it gives CASSLDLAGGRKQETQYF.

The chain recombines TRBV6-1 with TRBJ1-5; TRBD1 is a possible D gene (6 bases). Germline V lookup: CDR1 MNHNS, CDR2 SASEGT. The CDR3 has 14 residues. V lost 7 bases to trimming and J lost 4 bases, with 14 bases between them. The CDR3 DNA sequence: TGTGCCAGCACCCAAGCCGGACAGAATCAGCCCCAGCATTTT. This gives the protein CASTQAGQNQPQHF.

In its sample, this clonotype was seen a few times. The chain combines TRBV4-3 with TRBJ2-7; possibly TRBD1 for D (5 bases). The CDR3 runs 14 residues. V lost 1 base to trimming and J lost 5 bases, with 12 bases between them. Germline-derived CDR1 and CDR2 are LGHNA and YSLEER. CDR3 nucleotides: TGCGCCAGCAGCCAAGCCAGGGAATTCGACGAGCAGTACTTC. The encoded protein is CASSQAREFDEQYF.

Here the CDR3 reads CASSLRPFNEQFF. The CDR3, as DNA: TGTGCCAGCAGCTTACGTCCGTTCAATGAGCAGTTCTTC. The chain employs TRBV11-2 and TRBJ2-1; D ambiguous. The CDR3 sequence is 13 residues long. Per the germline V gene, CDR1 is SGHAT and CDR2 is FQNNGV. Trimming left V 2 bases short and J 6 bases short, with 8 bases between.

This sequence joins TRBV12-3 or TRBV12-4 and TRBJ2-5; 7 bases align to TRBD1. There are 14 residues in the CDR3. The junction had 11 bases not matched to a gene; V was cut back by 9 bases and J by 4 bases. CDR3 nucleotides: TGTGCCAGTAGCCAGACAGGGCCACGAGAGACCCAGTACTTC. Translated, it gives CASSQTGPRETQYF.

This clonotype was observed a handful of times. The gene calls are TRBV7-9 and TRBJ2-1; D is uncertain. Trimming took off 8 bases at V and 5 bases at J, with 13 bases between the two ends. The CDR3 covers 13 residues. Germline V CDR1 and CDR2: SEHNR, FQNEAQ (reference sequence). The CDR3 is CASEVWINNEQFF. Here the CDR3 DNA reads TGTGCCAGCGAAGTCTGGATCAACAATGAGCAGTTCTTC.

This clonotype was detected many times. V gene TRBV7-3 combines with J gene TRBJ1-6, with D possibly TRBD1 on 6 matching bases. Germline CDR1 SGHTA, CDR2 FQGTGA. The CDR3 has 15 residues. V gave up 3 bases and J gave up 4 bases, with 10 bases separating them. CDR3 region: CASSFEGGYNSPLHF. The CDR3 region has the DNA TGTGCCAGCAGCTTTGAAGGGGGGTATAATTCACCCCTCCACTTT.

The CDR3 loop is CASNSGRPREAFF. In DNA form, the CDR3 reads TGTGCCAGCAATTCGGGGCGGCCTCGGGAAGCTTTCTTT. The rearrangement joins TRBV28 to TRBJ1-1, with D maybe TRBD1 (5 bases). CDR3 size: 13 residues. CDR1 is MDHEN and CDR2 is SYDVKM in the germline V gene. Between the trimmed V and J ends, which lost 7 bases and 8 bases, there was a span of 17 bases.

The J gene is TRBJ2-4, the V gene TRBV9, with TRBD2 matching 11 bases. The DNA end is more similar to TRBJ2-7, so the J call may be wrong. This CDR3 contains 15 residues. Germline-derived CDR1 and CDR2 are SGDLS and YYNGEE. The DNA of the CDR3 is TGTGCCAGCAGCCAAATAGCGGGAGGGTCTAACGAGCAGTACTTC. Amino acids: CASSQIAGGSNEQYF.

The CDR3 region is CSVDGLAGGTDTQYF. The CDR3 DNA is TGCAGCGTTGACGGGCTAGCGGGAGGCACAGATACGCAGTATTTT. This chain links TRBV29-1 with TRBJ2-3, with TRBD2 matching 10 bases. J gave up 1 base and V 3 bases, and 4 bases lay outside the gene matches. CDR3 length equals 15 residues. CDR1 is SQVTM and CDR2 is ANQGSEA in the germline V gene.

This clonotype came up a few times. J is TRBJ1-1 and V is TRBV9; the D is unclear. Per the germline V gene, CDR1 is SGDLS and CDR2 is YYNGEE. The CDR3 is made up of 12 amino acids. The V end lost 4 bases, the J end lost 5 bases, and 9 bases lay between the germline ends. As DNA, the CDR3 is TGTGCCAGCAGCCCTCAGAATACTGAAGCTTTCTTT. Protein product: CASSPQNTEAFF.